By its share, the clone carrying this T cell receptor beta chain is large (0.1 to 1%). These data originate in a study of T cell repertoires in aging, cancer and after chemotherapy. Peripheral blood genomic DNA, not sorted cells or RNA, was the template. The J segment lost 7 bases and the V segment lost 5 bases, leaving 4 bases of the junction unmatched. CDR3 size: 12 residues. Germline V gene lookup returns CDR1 GTSNPN and CDR2 SVGIG (reference sequence). A mixed TRB-A/B primer pool amplified rearranged TRB by multiplex touch-down PCR. TCRdb ran MiXCR on the multiplex PCR reads and lists one entry per CDR3 protein. This sample has 890 or so distinct CDR3 sequences, with 20% to 25% found just once.

The chain carries TRBV30 and TRBJ2-1; 8 bases are shared with TRBD2. The receptor was derived from a human donor with a blood cancer. Sequencing used blood. This chain's CDR3 is CAWRRGVNEQFF. For the CDR3, the DNA is TGTGCCTGGCGGCGGGGGGTTAATGAGCAGTTCTTC.